The rows below give T cell receptor beta chains drawn from one sample of a study of vaccination effects on CD4 cells after COVID-19. What these receptors recognize is not known. The repertoire was sequenced with immunoSEQ multiplex PCR; TCRdb's copy has only in-frame clones and lacks some. The profile shows tens of thousands of clones, 70% to 90% of them singletons. The sample here was CD4+ T cells from PBMCs cultured with HCoV-229E spike peptides, taken after COVID-19 vaccination. Receptors originate from a human donor who received a COVID-19 vaccine. The CDR3 runs from the conserved cysteine through the conserved F or W. A D gene is named only where the DNA matches it firmly. Size is omitted from some rows. Given values are once, few, many or a class for expanded clones.

.	few	TRBJ2-2	TRBV5-4	CASSLTGDTGELFF	TGTGCCAGCAGCCTGACAGGTGACACCGGGGAGCTGTTTTTT
TRBD1	few	TRBJ1-1	TRBV7-2	CASSSTGVNTEAFF	TGTGCCAGCAGCTCGACAGGGGTGAACACTGAAGCTTTCTTT
.	.	TRBJ1-2	TRBV1	CTSAPGEYNYGYTF	TGCACCAGCGCCCCTGGGGAATACAACTATGGCTACACCTTC
TRBD2	.	TRBJ2-5	TRBV6-2/TRBV6-3	CASSIFRTSGGGRETQYF	TGTGCCAGCAGTATATTCCGGACTAGCGGGGGAGGAAGGGAGACCCAGTACTTC
.	.	TRBJ2-5	TRBV5-6	CASSLVAGNSKETQYF	TGTGCCAGCAGCTTGGTGGCAGGGAACTCAAAAGAGACCCAGTACTTC
.	.	TRBJ2-4	TRBV28	CASSLAGLLAKNIQYF	TGTGCCAGCAGTTTAGCGGGTTTACTAGCCAAAAACATTCAGTACTTC
.	.	TRBJ1-1	TRBV28	CASRPTGRAFF	TGTGCCAGCCGCCCCACAGGGAGGGCTTTCTTT
.	.	TRBJ1-1	TRBV5-8	CASSLKGMNTEAFF	TGTGCCAGCAGCTTAAAGGGGATGAACACTGAAGCTTTCTTT
.	once	TRBJ1-1	TRBV12-3/TRBV12-4	CASFGQRDTEAFF	TGTGCCAGCTTCGGGCAGAGGGACACTGAAGCTTTCTTT
.	few	TRBJ2-2	TRBV28	CASSLFGNTGELFF	TGTGCCAGCAGTTTATTTGGGAACACCGGGGAGCTGTTTTTT
.	.	TRBJ2-1	TRBV18	CASSPLSPGADNEQFF	TGTGCCAGCTCACCCCTGAGTCCGGGGGCGGACAATGAGCAGTTCTTC
.	.	TRBJ1-1	TRBV7-6	CASSLVGAQGAFF	TGTGCCAGCAGCTTAGTGGGGGCGCAGGGAGCTTTCTTT
.	.	TRBJ1-1	TRBV6-6	CASSYRRTEAFF	TGTGCCAGCAGTTACCGGCGCACTGAAGCTTTCTTT
.	.	TRBJ2-2	TRBV11-3	CASSLSGDTGELFF	TGTGCCAGCAGCTTATCGGGGGACACCGGGGAGCTGTTTTTT
TRBD1	.	TRBJ2-2	TRBV19	CASSIKILTGTGGNTNTGELFF	TGTGCCAGTAGTATAAAAATTCTTACCGGGACAGGGGGGAATACGAACACCGGGGAGCTGTTTTTT
.	.	TRBJ2-2	TRBV2	CASSQGLVTGELFF	TGTGCCAGCAGCCAGGGTCTCGTCACCGGGGAGCTGTTTTTT
.	.	TRBJ1-5	TRBV19	CASSPGRQILNQPQHF	TGTGCCAGTAGCCCGGGGCGGCAAATACTCAATCAGCCCCAGCATTTT
TRBD1	.	TRBJ1-2	TRBV7-3	CASSTNSGTGSGYTF	TGTGCCAGCAGCACCAATTCCGGGACAGGGTCTGGCTACACCTTC
TRBD1	once	TRBJ2-1	TRBV2	CASTRDREVDEQFF	TGTGCCAGCACCCGGGACAGGGAGGTGGATGAGCAGTTCTTC
.	.	TRBJ1-6	TRBV6-1	CASSEVIRNSPLHF	TGTGCCAGCAGCGAAGTCATCAGAAATTCACCCCTCCACTTT
TRBD1	.	TRBJ2-2	TRBV5-1	CASSLWGQGFGTGELFF	TGCGCCAGCAGCTTGTGGGGACAGGGGTTTGGCACCGGGGAGCTGTTTTTT
.	few	TRBJ1-6	TRBV3-1/TRBV3-2	CASSQGGLGDSPLHF	TGTGCCAGCAGCCAAGGAGGTTTAGGGGATTCACCCCTCCACTTT